Given below is one T cell receptor beta chain in context. This entry is derived from a study of blood T cell repertoires in COVID-19. Losses at the gene ends were 7 bases for V and 2 bases for J; bases not matched to a gene: 10. The CDR3 loop spans 16 amino acids. Germline V gene lookup returns CDR1 SNHLY and CDR2 FYNNEI. TCRdb's table, derived via immunoSEQ multiplex PCR, lists solely in-frame clones and lacks some. The data contain 60,000 to 65,000 clones, about 76% of them singletons. This TCR derives from a human donor in a cohort sampled during active COVID-19. The chain couples TRBV2 to TRBJ2-2; 7 bases are a match to TRBD1. Material for sequencing was peripheral blood. CDR3 in amino acids: CASISPTGYNTGELFF. The CDR3 DNA reads as TGTGCCAGCATTAGCCCGACAGGGTATAACACCGGGGAGCTGTTTTTT.